A selection of T cell receptor beta chains follows, all from one sample in a study of identical twins. TCRdb independently ran MiXCR on the 5' RACE reads; one entry per CDR3 protein. The sample records hundreds of thousands of distinct CDR3 sequences, over 9% being singletons. The same sample was also studied in work on yellow fever vaccine responses in identical twins.

The specimen was PBMCs. The receptors here all came from a woman between 18 and 30 years old in good health. CDR3s include the opening cysteine and the closing phenylalanine or tryptophan. Fields, in order: V gene, D gene, J gene, clone size, CDR3 DNA, CDR3 protein. D genes are given only for firm matches. A row's size may be missing; if present it is once, few, many or a size class.

V: TRBV29-1
D: -
J: TRBJ2-5
size: -
DNA: TGCAGCGCCGATGGGACACAACAAGAGACCCAGTACTTC
CDR3: CSADGTQQETQYF

V: TRBV20-1
D: TRBD1
J: TRBJ2-1
size: few
DNA: TGCAGTGCTCATCCGACAGGGCCCAAAGTGAATGAGCAGTTCTTC
CDR3: CSAHPTGPKVNEQFF

V: TRBV5-1
D: TRBD1
J: TRBJ2-1
size: many
DNA: TGCGCCAGCAGCGAAGGACAGGGCGGATCTAAAAATGAGCAGTTCTTC
CDR3: CASSEGQGGSKNEQFF

V: TRBV7-2
D: -
J: TRBJ2-7
size: few
DNA: TGTGCCAGCCGCACACTCCGGGACGGCAGCTACGAGCAGTACTTC
CDR3: CASRTLRDGSYEQYF

V: TRBV7-9
D: TRBD1
J: TRBJ2-4
size: -
DNA: TGTGCCAGCAGCTTAAGCGCGGGCGGCTTGGGACAGATCCGTAATTGGGCCAAAAACATTCAGTACTTC
CDR3: CASSLSAGGLGQIRNWAKNIQYF

V: TRBV7-9
D: TRBD1
J: TRBJ1-2
size: few
DNA: TGTGCCAGCAGCTTAGCGTCAGGGGGCGACTATGGCTACACCTTC
CDR3: CASSLASGGDYGYTF

V: TRBV12-3/TRBV12-4
D: -
J: TRBJ1-4
size: few
DNA: TGTGCCAGCAGTTTAGGGGTGGCTAATGAAAAACTGTTTTTT
CDR3: CASSLGVANEKLFF

V: TRBV7-2
D: TRBD1
J: TRBJ1-2
size: -
DNA: TGTGCCAGCAGCTCTGAGACAGGGACGGGCCCCAACTATGGCTACACCTTC
CDR3: CASSSETGTGPNYGYTF

V: TRBV12-3/TRBV12-4
D: -
J: TRBJ1-6
size: many
DNA: TGTGCCAGCAGTGGGGGGCACTATAATTCACCCCTCCACTTT
CDR3: CASSGGHYNSPLHF

V: TRBV6-5
D: -
J: TRBJ2-2
size: once
DNA: TGTGCCAGCAGTTACTCGACTCGGGGCCCGAACACCGGGGAGCTGTTTTTT
CDR3: CASSYSTRGPNTGELFF

V: TRBV5-1
D: -
J: TRBJ2-5
size: -
DNA: TGCGCCAGCAGCTCCCATGCCCAAGAGACCCAGTACTTC
CDR3: CASSSHAQETQYF

V: TRBV7-6
D: -
J: TRBJ2-5
size: -
DNA: TGTGCCAGCACCTTGGACGGGTGGGAGACCCAGTACTTC
CDR3: CASTLDGWETQYF

V: TRBV20-1
D: TRBD2
J: TRBJ2-1
size: many
DNA: TGCAGTGCGAGGACTAGCGGGAGGGCCTGGCAGTTCTTC
CDR3: CSARTSGRAWQFF

V: TRBV10-3
D: TRBD2
J: TRBJ2-1
size: -
DNA: TGTGCCATCAGCAGGACTAGCGGGATTGGGGAGCAGTTCTTC
CDR3: CAISRTSGIGEQFF

V: TRBV20-1
D: -
J: TRBJ2-1
size: few
DNA: TGCAGTGCTTCAGCGGATACCTACAATGAGCAGTTCTTC
CDR3: CSASADTYNEQFF

V: TRBV20-1
D: TRBD2
J: TRBJ2-5
size: -
DNA: TGCAGCGGGGGGGCTGGGGAGACCCAGTACTTC
CDR3: CSGGAGETQYF

V: TRBV5-1
D: TRBD2
J: TRBJ2-3
size: -
DNA: TGCGCCAGCAGCTTGGGACTAGCGGGGGTACTGGATACGCAGTATTTT
CDR3: CASSLGLAGVLDTQYF

V: TRBV6-1
D: TRBD2
J: TRBJ2-1
size: few
DNA: TGTGCCAGCACGAAAACTAGCGGGGGGGGCAATGAGCAGTTCTTC
CDR3: CASTKTSGGGNEQFF

V: TRBV4-1
D: -
J: TRBJ2-7
size: -
DNA: TGCGCCAGCAGCCAAGCGGTCGGGACCGGTTCCTACGAGCAGTACTTC
CDR3: CASSQAVGTGSYEQYF

V: TRBV12-3/TRBV12-4
D: -
J: TRBJ1-1
size: many
DNA: TGTGCCAGCAGTTTACAGGGGCTGTTGAACACTGAAGCTTTCTTT
CDR3: CASSLQGLLNTEAFF

V: TRBV19
D: TRBD2
J: TRBJ2-1
size: few
DNA: TGTGCCAGTAGTGAAGCAACTAGCGGGAGAAATGAGCAGTTCTTC
CDR3: CASSEATSGRNEQFF

V: TRBV12-3/TRBV12-4
D: -
J: TRBJ2-1
size: many
DNA: TGTGCCAGCAGTTTAGCCTGGACTACCAACAATGAGCAGTTCTTC
CDR3: CASSLAWTTNNEQFF

V: TRBV5-1
D: TRBD1
J: TRBJ2-5
size: -
DNA: TGCGCCAGCTCCACAGGGGATGTGGAGACCCAGTACTTC
CDR3: CASSTGDVETQYF

V: TRBV7-2
D: TRBD1
J: TRBJ1-1
size: few
DNA: TGTGCCAGCAGCCATATACAGGGGTACACTGAAGCTTTCTTT
CDR3: CASSHIQGYTEAFF

V: TRBV6-6
D: -
J: TRBJ1-1
size: many
DNA: TGTGCCAGCGGCTTTCTTGACACTGAAGCTTTCTTT
CDR3: CASGFLDTEAFF

V: TRBV24-1
D: TRBD1
J: TRBJ2-2
size: -
DNA: TGTACCACCGCCTGGACAGGGGCTGGGGAGCTGTTTTTT
CDR3: CTTAWTGAGELFF

V: TRBV20-1
D: -
J: TRBJ1-1
size: -
DNA: TGCAGTGCTACCGGAGGGTGGGGGGCGTTTTCTGAAGCTTTCTTT
CDR3: CSATGGWGAFSEAFF

V: TRBV20-1
D: -
J: TRBJ1-2
size: few
DNA: TGCAGTGCTAGACTGGCGGGGGCCGTCTATGGCTACACCTTC
CDR3: CSARLAGAVYGYTF

V: TRBV7-2
D: -
J: TRBJ2-7
size: -
DNA: TGTGCCAGCAGCACGGACAGTTCCGCCTACGAGCAGTACTTC
CDR3: CASSTDSSAYEQYF

V: TRBV29-1
D: TRBD1
J: TRBJ2-5
size: few
DNA: TGCAGCGTTCGTACCCAGGGGGATTTCCAAGAGACCCAGTACTTC
CDR3: CSVRTQGDFQETQYF

V: TRBV9
D: TRBD2
J: TRBJ2-5
size: -
DNA: TGTGCCAGCAGCGTAGAGGCTAGCGGTAGCCAAGAGACCCAGTACTTC
CDR3: CASSVEASGSQETQYF

V: TRBV9
D: TRBD1
J: TRBJ2-2
size: few
DNA: TGTGCCAGCAGCTCAATCCCGACAGGGAACGCCGGGGAGCTGTTTTTT
CDR3: CASSSIPTGNAGELFF

V: TRBV29-1
D: TRBD2
J: TRBJ2-1
size: few
DNA: TGCAGCGTTGTAGCGGGGGGGCTGGATGAGCAGTTCTTC
CDR3: CSVVAGGLDEQFF

V: TRBV7-3
D: TRBD2
J: TRBJ2-5
size: -
DNA: TGTGCCAGCAGCACGGGACTAGCGGGAGAAGAGACCCAGTACTTC
CDR3: CASSTGLAGEETQYF

V: TRBV5-5
D: TRBD1
J: TRBJ2-4
size: few
DNA: TGTGCCAGCAGCTTTCCCGGGACAGCCGAAAACATTCAGTACTTC
CDR3: CASSFPGTAENIQYF

V: TRBV4-1
D: -
J: TRBJ2-5
size: -
DNA: TGCGCCAGCAGCCAAGCCCGGGGGTCGGAGACCCAGTACTTC
CDR3: CASSQARGSETQYF

V: TRBV5-6
D: -
J: TRBJ2-7
size: many
DNA: TGTGCCAGCAGCTTGTCACTATCCCCCTACGAGCAGTACTTC
CDR3: CASSLSLSPYEQYF

V: TRBV12-3/TRBV12-4
D: -
J: TRBJ2-5
size: -
DNA: TGTGCCAGCAGTTTAAGGTACAGCGGGCGCCAAGAGACCCAGTACTTC
CDR3: CASSLRYSGRQETQYF

V: TRBV18
D: -
J: TRBJ2-1
size: few
DNA: TGTGCCAGCTCACCTGAAGATTCTGAGCAGTTCTTC
CDR3: CASSPEDSEQFF

V: TRBV12-3/TRBV12-4
D: -
J: TRBJ2-4
size: -
DNA: TGTGCCAGCAGTTTAACCCTAACGGCCCCCCCAGCCAAAAACATTCAGTACTTC
CDR3: CASSLTLTAPPAKNIQYF

V: TRBV18
D: -
J: TRBJ1-1
size: few
DNA: TGTGCCAGCTCACCACCGACAGTCGCTTTGAACACTGAAGCTTTCTTT
CDR3: CASSPPTVALNTEAFF

V: TRBV2
D: TRBD2
J: TRBJ2-7
size: -
DNA: TGTGCCAGCAGTGATCTTTGGACTAGTTTACGCCTTTCCTACGAGCAGTACTTC
CDR3: CASSDLWTSLRLSYEQYF